These 10 T cell receptor beta chains were all obtained from the same sample, sequenced in a study of human T cells and chemical hapten exposure listed by TCRdb under 2021. The meaning of the sample's time point label: pre-sensitization, week 0. Explained via the paper, the treatment or condition label denotes: therapeutic diphenylcyclopropenone sensitization with weekly scalp DPC. The library was generated by RACE. TCRdb shows the sequencer as NextSeq 500. TCRdb applied fastp at Q25 and MiXCR to the public reads, then kept only in-frame beta chains. CDR3 protein duplicates are merged, each entry listing the most common genes and DNA. The sample profile shows a few hundred thousand distinct CDR3 sequences; around 5.5% of them were found once. Of the sample, approximately 8.2% falls within the top ten clones. The sequences come from whole blood, collected in connection with sensitization to the hapten diphenylcyclopropenone (DPC). Receptors originate from a woman aged 18-29 years with alopecia areata. Some clones in this sample may be carry-over from other donors' samples.

This clonotype was seen many times. CDR3 DNA: TGTGCCAGCAGAGACGGACGGGCCCGCGAGCAGTACTTC. Protein: CASRDGRAREQYF. The chain couples TRBV2 to TRBJ2-7; D unclear. The CDR3 totals 13 residues. Germline lookup yields CDR1 SNHLY and CDR2 FYNNEI. V dropped 6 bases and J dropped 6 bases, with 15 bases sitting between them. Full variable domain (missing parts from reference TRBV2 and TRBJ2-7): EPEVTQTPSHQVTQMGQEVILRCVPISNHLYFYWYRQILGQKVEFLVSFYNNEISEKSEIFDDQFSVERPDGSNFTLKIRSTKLEDSAMYFCASRDGRAREQYFGPGTRLTVT.

The rearrangement links TRBV15 to TRBJ1-5, with TRBD1 matching 7 bases. The CDR3 is 12 residues long. Germline V gene lookup returns CDR1 LNHNV and CDR2 YYDKDF (reference sequence). V was pared by 5 bases and J by 13 bases, with 8 bases of the junction left unmatched. This chain's CDR3 is CATSQRTGVQHF. DNA of the CDR3: TGTGCCACCAGCCAGCGGACAGGCGTTCAGCATTTT. Drawing the rest from reference TRBV15 and TRBJ1-5, the complete variable domain is DAMVIQNPRYQVTQFGKPVTLSCSQTLNHNVMYWYQQKSSQAPKLLFHYYDKDFNNEADTPDNFQSRRPNTSFCFLDIRSPGLGDTAMYLCATSQRTGVQHFGDGTRLSIL.

This clonotype was seen more than once but under ten times. The chain has TRBV2 and TRBJ1-4; 10 bases match TRBD1. With V trimmed by 4 bases and J by 8 bases, 4 bases remained unmatched. This CDR3 region has 14 residues. From germline, CDR1 is SNHLY and CDR2 FYNNEI. The CDR3 coding sequence is TGTGCCAGCAGTGGGGGACAGGGGACCGAAAAACTGTTTTTT. Translated: CASSGGQGTEKLFF.

This chain connects TRBV12-3 or TRBV12-4 to TRBJ2-1, with TRBD1 matching 7 bases. V was clipped by 6 bases and J by 0 bases; unmatched bases: 5. The CDR3 runs to 15 residues. The CDR3 DNA sequence: TGTGCCAGCAGAGACAGGGCCAACTCCTACAATGAGCAGTTCTTC. The encoded protein is CASRDRANSYNEQFF.

Only a few counts were recorded for this clonotype. This rearrangement joins TRBV7-9 to TRBJ2-1, with D perhaps matching TRBD1 (7 bases). The CDR3 consists of 16 residues. Germline assignment: CDR1 SEHNR and CDR2 FQNEAQ (reference sequence). Trimming cost V 6 bases and J 1 base, with 16 bases left between them. The CDR3: CASSHRRDSSYNEQFF. The CDR3 nucleotides read TGTGCCAGCAGTCACCGGCGGGACAGTTCCTACAATGAGCAGTTCTTC.

The chain uses TRBV7-2 and TRBJ2-3, with D uncertain. This CDR3 comprises 14 residues. Germline V gene sequence: CDR1 SGHTA, CDR2 FQGNSA. The V end lost 0 bases, the J end lost 5 bases, and 9 bases lay between the germline ends. CDR3 residues: CASSLAIGGDTQYF. The CDR3 nucleotides are TGTGCCAGCAGCTTAGCTATTGGTGGAGATACGCAGTATTTT.

V is TRBV2 and J is TRBJ1-1; D not resolved. This CDR3 region has 12 residues. From germline, CDR1 is SNHLY and CDR2 FYNNEI. Deletions cut 3 bases from V and 9 bases from J, with 11 bases between. The CDR3 DNA reads as TGTGCCAGCAGTGAGTGGTCGGATAAAGCTTTCTTT. This encodes CASSEWSDKAFF.

As DNA, the CDR3 is TGTGCCAGCAGTTCCCCAGCTAGCGGGGGGGCGGTAGATACGCAGTATTTT. Its protein is CASSSPASGGAVDTQYF. The rearrangement joins TRBV27 to TRBJ2-3; 12 nucleotides agree with TRBD2. The CDR3 sequence is 17 residues long. V shed 4 bases and J 5 bases; nucleotides not matched to a gene: 10. Germline V lookup: CDR1 MNHEY, CDR2 SMNVEV (reference sequence).

The CDR3 DNA sequence: TGTGCCAGCAGCTTGGAGGTAGGGAGAGACACTGAAGCTTTCTTT. Protein sequence: CASSLEVGRDTEAFF. The chain recombines TRBV5-5 with TRBJ1-1; D not certain. CDR3 length: 15 amino acids. Trimming left V 0 bases short and J 3 bases short, with 12 bases between. Germline assignment: CDR1 SGHKS and CDR2 YYEKEE (reference sequence).

This clonotype came up a few times. V and J are TRBV6-5 and TRBJ1-5; D is possibly TRBD1 (5 bases). Trimming removed 2 bases from V and 5 bases from J, with 13 bases in between. The CDR3 consists of 15 residues. The V gene's germline CDR1 is MNHEY and CDR2 SVGAGI. The chain's CDR3 is CASSYGGGGHQPQHF. CDR3 DNA: TGTGCCAGCAGTTACGGGGGTGGCGGTCATCAGCCCCAGCATTTT.